Below, 10 T cell receptor beta chains from the same sample are listed, as sequenced in a study of blood T cell repertoires in COVID-19. Libraries were prepared by immunoSEQ multiplex PCR; TCRdb keeps only in-frame clonotypes and omits some of them. This table holds approximately 310,000 clones, approximately 85% found once. Sequencing was performed on PBMCs or T cells enriched from blood (not recorded which). These receptors all come from a man in his thirties or forties who had recovered from COVID-19.

This clone was counted once. The chain recombines TRBV9 with TRBJ2-5; maybe TRBD2 (5 bases). From germline, CDR1 is SGDLS and CDR2 YYNGEE. With 3 bases removed from V and 5 bases from J, the gap between germline ends came to 17 bases. There are 15 residues in the CDR3. CDR3 loop: CASSAHPGPGETQYF. CDR3 DNA: TGTGCCAGCAGCGCCCATCCCGGGCCGGGGGAGACCCAGTACTTC. The variable domain in full, completed from reference TRBV9 and TRBJ2-5, reads DSGVTQTPKHLITATGQRVTLRCSPRSGDLSVYWYQQSLDQGLQFLIQYYNGEERAKGNILERFSAQQFPDLHSELNLSSLELGDSALYFCASSAHPGPGETQYFGPGTRLLVL.

The gene calls are TRBV18 and TRBJ1-5; tentative D call: TRBD1 (5 bases). Trimming shortened V by 2 bases and J by 1 base, and 6 bases separated the two germline ends. CDR1 is KGHSH, CDR2 LQKENI, per germline. This CDR3 has 14 amino acids. The CDR3 loop reads CASSPAGSNQPQHF. In nucleotides, the CDR3 is TGTGCCAGCTCACCAGCAGGGAGCAATCAGCCCCAGCATTTT.

The rearrangement uses TRBV30 and TRBJ1-2; D possibly corresponds to TRBD1 (5 bases). The ends were cut back, 4 bases at V and 6 bases at J, with 15 bases in the middle. Per the germline V gene, CDR1 is GTSNPN and CDR2 is SVGIG (reference sequence). The length of the CDR3 is 13 residues. In nucleotides, the CDR3 is TGTGCCTGGACTGCAGGGCTCTCTCATGGCTACACCTTC. Its protein product is CAWTAGLSHGYTF.

The genes are TRBV10-1 and TRBJ1-2; TRBD1 aligns across 8 bases. The ends lost 6 bases at V and 0 bases at J; junction bases unmatched: 6. The CDR3 sequence is 15 residues long. CDR1 and CDR2 from the germline V gene are WNHNN and SYGVQD (reference sequence). The CDR3 DNA sequence: TGCGCCAGCAGCCGAGACAGGGGAGCTAACTATGGCTACACCTTC. It yields the protein CASSRDRGANYGYTF.

The rearrangement links TRBV5-1 to TRBJ1-3; 7 bases match TRBD1. V lost 0 bases to trimming and J lost 0 bases; unmatched junction nucleotides: 6. Germline V lookup: CDR1 SGHRS, CDR2 YFSETQ. There are 17 residues in the CDR3. The CDR3 spells CASSLGTGDLSGNTIYF. CDR3 in DNA: TGCGCCAGCAGCTTGGGCACAGGGGACCTCTCTGGAAACACCATATATTTT.

The chain recombines TRBV10-3 with TRBJ1-2; D possibly corresponds to TRBD1 (6 bases). V was pared by 3 bases and J by 3 bases, with 11 bases between. Per germline, CDR1 ENHRY and CDR2 SYGVKD. The CDR3 loop spans 14 amino acids. CDR3 nucleotide sequence: TGTGCCATCAGTGAAAAGGGGGGGGACTATGGCTACACCTTC. Its protein product is CAISEKGGDYGYTF.

The rearrangement joins TRBV2 to TRBJ1-5, with 7 bases fitting TRBD1. The CDR3 extends over 14 amino acids. Losses at the gene ends were 6 bases for V and 3 bases for J; bases not matched to a gene: 5. The germline V gene encodes CDR1 SNHLY and CDR2 FYNNEI. The CDR3 bases are TGTGCCAGCAGACTCACAGGGGACAATCAGCCCCAGCATTTT. This translates into CASRLTGDNQPQHF.

This sequence joins TRBV7-8 and TRBJ2-1; tentative D call: TRBD1 (6 bases). The germline gives CDR1 SGHVS, CDR2 FQNEAQ. The V and J ends lost 6 bases and 0 bases respectively, with 15 bases between them. The CDR3 consists of 16 residues. CDR3 sequence reads: CASRSSGQSSYNEQFF. The CDR3 bases are TGTGCCAGCAGGTCGTCGGGACAAAGCTCCTACAATGAGCAGTTCTTC.

The genes are TRBV7-9 and TRBJ1-5; 7 positions agree with TRBD1. Trimming took 5 bases from V and 5 from J; bases not matched to a gene: 9. Germline V gene sequence: CDR1 SEHNR, CDR2 FQNEAQ (reference sequence). The CDR3 consists of 15 residues. The CDR3 sequence: CASSQSGTEHQPQHF. The CDR3 bases are TGTGCCAGCAGCCAATCCGGGACAGAGCATCAGCCCCAGCATTTT. The entire variable domain, with the rest obtained from reference TRBV7-9 and TRBJ1-5, is as follows: DTGVSQNPRHKITKRGQNVTFRCDPISEHNRLYWYRQTLGQGPEFLTYFQNEAQLEKSRLLSDRFSAERPKGSFSTLEIQRTEQGDSAMYLCASSQSGTEHQPQHFGDGTRLSIL.

The V gene is TRBV7-9, the J gene TRBJ1-1; TRBD1 might be the D (5 bases). The CDR3 length is 12 residues. Trimming pared 3 bases from V and 6 bases from J, leaving 8 bases between. Germline V gene sequence: CDR1 SEHNR, CDR2 FQNEAQ (reference sequence). The CDR3 coding sequence is TGTGCCAGCAGCTTCAGGGCTCCTGAAGCTTTCTTT. Protein sequence: CASSFRAPEAFF.